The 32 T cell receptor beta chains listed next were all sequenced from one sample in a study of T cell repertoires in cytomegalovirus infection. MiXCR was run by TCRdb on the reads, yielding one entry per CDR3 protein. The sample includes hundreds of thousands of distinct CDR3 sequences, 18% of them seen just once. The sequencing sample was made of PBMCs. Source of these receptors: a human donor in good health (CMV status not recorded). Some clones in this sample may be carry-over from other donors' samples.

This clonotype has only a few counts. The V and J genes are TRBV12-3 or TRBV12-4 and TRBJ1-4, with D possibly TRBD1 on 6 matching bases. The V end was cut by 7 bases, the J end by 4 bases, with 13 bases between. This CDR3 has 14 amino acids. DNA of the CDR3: TGTGCCAGCAACAGGACAGACCTTAATGAAAAACTGTTTTTT. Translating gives CASNRTDLNEKLFF.

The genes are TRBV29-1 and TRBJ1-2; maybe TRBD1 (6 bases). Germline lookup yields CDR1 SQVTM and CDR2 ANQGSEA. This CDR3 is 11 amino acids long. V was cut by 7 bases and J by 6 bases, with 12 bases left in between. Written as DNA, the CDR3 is TGCAGCGGCCTGGGGGGCAATGGCTACACCTTC. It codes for CSGLGGNGYTF.

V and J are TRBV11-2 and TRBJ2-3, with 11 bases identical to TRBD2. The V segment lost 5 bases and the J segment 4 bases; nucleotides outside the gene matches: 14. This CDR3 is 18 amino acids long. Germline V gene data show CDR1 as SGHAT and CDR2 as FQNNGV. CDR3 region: CASSQNAASGGLADTQYF. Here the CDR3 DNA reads TGTGCCAGCAGCCAAAACGCGGCTAGCGGGGGGTTGGCAGATACGCAGTATTTT.

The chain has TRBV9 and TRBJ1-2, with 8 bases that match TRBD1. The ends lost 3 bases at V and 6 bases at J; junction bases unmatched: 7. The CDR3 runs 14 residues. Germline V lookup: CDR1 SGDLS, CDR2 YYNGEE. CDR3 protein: CASSAGQGPDGYTF. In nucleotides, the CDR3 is TGTGCCAGCAGCGCCGGACAGGGACCCGATGGCTACACCTTC.

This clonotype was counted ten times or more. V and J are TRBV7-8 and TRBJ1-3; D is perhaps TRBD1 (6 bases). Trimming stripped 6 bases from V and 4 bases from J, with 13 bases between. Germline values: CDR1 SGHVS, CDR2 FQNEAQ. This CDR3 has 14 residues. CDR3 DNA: TGTGCCAGCAGTGCAGGGGTGGCGGGAAACACCATATATTTT. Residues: CASSAGVAGNTIYF.

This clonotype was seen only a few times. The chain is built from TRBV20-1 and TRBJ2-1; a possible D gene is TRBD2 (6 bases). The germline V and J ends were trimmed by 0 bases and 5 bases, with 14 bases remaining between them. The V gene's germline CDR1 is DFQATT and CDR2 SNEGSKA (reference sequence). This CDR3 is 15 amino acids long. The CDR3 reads CSARDAGSMNNEQFF. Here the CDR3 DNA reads TGCAGTGCTAGAGATGCGGGATCCATGAACAATGAGCAGTTCTTC.

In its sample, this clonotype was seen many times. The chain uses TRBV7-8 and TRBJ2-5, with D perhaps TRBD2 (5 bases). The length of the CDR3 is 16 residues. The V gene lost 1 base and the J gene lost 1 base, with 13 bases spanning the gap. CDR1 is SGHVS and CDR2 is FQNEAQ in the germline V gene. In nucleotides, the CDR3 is TGTGCCAGCAGCTTAGTCGGGATAGCGAGCCAAGAGACCCAGTACTTC. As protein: CASSLVGIASQETQYF.

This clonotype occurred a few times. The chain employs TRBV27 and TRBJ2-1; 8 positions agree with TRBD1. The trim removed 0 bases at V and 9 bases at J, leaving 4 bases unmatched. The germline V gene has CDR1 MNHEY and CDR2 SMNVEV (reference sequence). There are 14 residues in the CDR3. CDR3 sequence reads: CASSLSDRVAEQFF. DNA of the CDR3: TGTGCCAGCAGTTTATCGGACAGGGTCGCTGAGCAGTTCTTC.

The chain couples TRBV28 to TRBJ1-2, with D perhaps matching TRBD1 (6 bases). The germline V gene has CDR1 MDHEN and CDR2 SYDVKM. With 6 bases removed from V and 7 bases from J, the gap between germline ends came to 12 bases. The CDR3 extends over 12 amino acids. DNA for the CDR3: TGTGCCAGCAGCGGGGGGCGAATTGGCTACACCTTC. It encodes CASSGGRIGYTF.

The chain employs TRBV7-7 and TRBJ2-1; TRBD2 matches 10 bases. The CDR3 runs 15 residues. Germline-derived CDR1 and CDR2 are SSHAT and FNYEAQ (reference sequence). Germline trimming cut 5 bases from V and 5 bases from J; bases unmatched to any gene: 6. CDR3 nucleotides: TGTGCCAGCAGCAAAGGACTAGCGGCTCACAATGAGCAGTTCTTC. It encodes CASSKGLAAHNEQFF.

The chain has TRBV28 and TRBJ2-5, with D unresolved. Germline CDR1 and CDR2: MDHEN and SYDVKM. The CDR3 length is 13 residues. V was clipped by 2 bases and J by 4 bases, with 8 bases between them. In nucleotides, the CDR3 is TGTGCCAGCAGTTTAATCGCGCGAGAGACCCAGTACTTC. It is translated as CASSLIARETQYF.

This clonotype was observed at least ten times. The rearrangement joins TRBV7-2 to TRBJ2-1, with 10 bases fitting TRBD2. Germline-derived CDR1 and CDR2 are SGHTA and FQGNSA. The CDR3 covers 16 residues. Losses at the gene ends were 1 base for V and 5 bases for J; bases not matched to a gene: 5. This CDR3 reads CASSLVAGGPNNEQFF. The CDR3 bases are TGTGCCAGCAGCTTAGTAGCGGGGGGACCCAACAATGAGCAGTTCTTC.

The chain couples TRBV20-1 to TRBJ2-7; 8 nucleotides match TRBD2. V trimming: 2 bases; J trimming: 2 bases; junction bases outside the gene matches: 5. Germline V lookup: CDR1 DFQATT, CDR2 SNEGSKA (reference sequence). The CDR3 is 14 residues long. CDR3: CSARPPGLAYEQYF. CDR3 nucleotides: TGCAGTGCTAGACCCCCGGGACTAGCCTACGAGCAGTACTTC.

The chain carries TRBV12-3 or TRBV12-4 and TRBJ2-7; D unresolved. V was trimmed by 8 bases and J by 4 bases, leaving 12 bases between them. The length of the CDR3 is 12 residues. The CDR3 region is CASSPLEYEQYF. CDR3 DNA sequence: TGTGCCAGCTCCCCTTTGGAGTACGAGCAGTACTTC.

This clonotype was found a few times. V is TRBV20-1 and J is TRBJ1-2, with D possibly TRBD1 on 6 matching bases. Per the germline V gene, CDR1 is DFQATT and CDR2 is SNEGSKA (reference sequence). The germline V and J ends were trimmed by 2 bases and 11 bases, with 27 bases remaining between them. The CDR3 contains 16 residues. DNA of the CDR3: TGCAGTGCTAGAAGGGCTGGGGGGGCTTCGGCTTGGGGGTACACCTTC. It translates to CSARRAGGASAWGYTF.

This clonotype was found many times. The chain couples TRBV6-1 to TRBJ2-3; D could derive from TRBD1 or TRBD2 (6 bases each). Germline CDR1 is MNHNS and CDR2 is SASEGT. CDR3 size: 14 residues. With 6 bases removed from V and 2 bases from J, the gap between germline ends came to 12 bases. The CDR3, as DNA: TGTGCCAGCAGCTACAGGGACTTCACAGATACGCAGTATTTT. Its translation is CASSYRDFTDTQYF.

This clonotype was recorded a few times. CDR3 sequence (DNA): TGTGCCATCAGTGAGTCTCCGCGGGGCTCCTACAATGAGCAGTTCTTC. This sequence encodes CAISESPRGSYNEQFF. The chain links TRBV10-3 to TRBJ2-1; D may be TRBD2 (6 bases). Trimming shortened V by 0 bases and J by 0 bases, and 9 bases separated the two germline ends. The CDR3 length is 16 residues. Per germline, CDR1 ENHRY and CDR2 SYGVKD.

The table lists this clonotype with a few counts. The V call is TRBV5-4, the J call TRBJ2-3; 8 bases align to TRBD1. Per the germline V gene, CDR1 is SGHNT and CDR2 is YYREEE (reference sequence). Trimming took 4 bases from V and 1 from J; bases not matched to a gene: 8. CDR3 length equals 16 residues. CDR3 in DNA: TGTGCCAGCAGCGACCCGACAGGGGCTGGCACAGATACGCAGTATTTT. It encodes CASSDPTGAGTDTQYF.

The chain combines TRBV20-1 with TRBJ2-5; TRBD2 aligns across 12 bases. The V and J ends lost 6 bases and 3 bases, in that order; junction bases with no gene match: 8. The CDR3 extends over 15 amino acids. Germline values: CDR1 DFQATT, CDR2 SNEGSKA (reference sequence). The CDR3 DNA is TGCAGTGCCAGACCTCTAGCGGGGGGGAAAGAGACCCAGTACTTC. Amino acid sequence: CSARPLAGGKETQYF.

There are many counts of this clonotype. The CDR3: CASPPAGVLTIGDPSSGNTIYF. The CDR3 DNA follows: TGTGCCAGCCCCCCGGCAGGGGTTTTAACCATTGGCGACCCGAGCTCTGGAAACACCATATATTTT. The chain combines TRBV28 with TRBJ1-3; maybe TRBD1 (6 bases). From germline, CDR1 is MDHEN and CDR2 SYDVKM. The CDR3 loop spans 22 amino acids. V lost 8 bases and J lost 0, with 35 bases in between.

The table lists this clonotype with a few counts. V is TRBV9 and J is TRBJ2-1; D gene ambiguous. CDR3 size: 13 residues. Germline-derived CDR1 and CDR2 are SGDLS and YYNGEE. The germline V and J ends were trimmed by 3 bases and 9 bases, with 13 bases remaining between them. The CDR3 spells CASSEPLITEQFF. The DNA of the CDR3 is TGTGCCAGCAGCGAGCCCCTCATAACTGAGCAGTTCTTC.

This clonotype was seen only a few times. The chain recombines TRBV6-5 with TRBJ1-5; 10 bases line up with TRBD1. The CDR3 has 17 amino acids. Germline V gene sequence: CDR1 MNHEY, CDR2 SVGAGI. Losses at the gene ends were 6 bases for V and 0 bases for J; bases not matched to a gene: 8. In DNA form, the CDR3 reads TGTGCCAGCAGCATGACAGGGGGCAGCTATAGCAATCAGCCCCAGCATTTT. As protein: CASSMTGGSYSNQPQHF.

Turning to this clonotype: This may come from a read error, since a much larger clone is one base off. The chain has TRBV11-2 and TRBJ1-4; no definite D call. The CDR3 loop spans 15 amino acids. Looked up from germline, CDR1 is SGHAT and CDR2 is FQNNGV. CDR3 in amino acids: CASSAMLETNDKLFF. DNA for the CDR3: TGTGCCAGCAGCGCGATGCTGGAAACTAATGATAAACTGTTTTTT.

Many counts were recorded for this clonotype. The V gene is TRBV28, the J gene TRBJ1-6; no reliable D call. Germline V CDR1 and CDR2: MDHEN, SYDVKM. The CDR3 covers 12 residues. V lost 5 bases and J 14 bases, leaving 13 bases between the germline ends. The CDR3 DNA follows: TGTGCCAGCAGTAATACCCTTCGAGCCCTCCACTTT. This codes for CASSNTLRALHF. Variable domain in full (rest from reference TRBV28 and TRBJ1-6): DVKVTQSSRYLVKRTGEKVFLECVQDMDHENMFWYRQDPGLGLRLIYFSYDVKMKEKGDIPEGYSVSREKKERFSLILESASTNQTSMYLCASSNTLRALHFGNGTRLTVT.

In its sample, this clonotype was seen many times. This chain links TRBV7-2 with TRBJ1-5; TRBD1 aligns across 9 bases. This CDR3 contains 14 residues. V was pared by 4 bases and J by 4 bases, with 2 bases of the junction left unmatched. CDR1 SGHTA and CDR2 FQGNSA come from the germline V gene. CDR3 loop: CASSSGTGNQPQHF. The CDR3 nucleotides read TGTGCCAGCAGCTCTGGGACAGGGAATCAGCCCCAGCATTTT.

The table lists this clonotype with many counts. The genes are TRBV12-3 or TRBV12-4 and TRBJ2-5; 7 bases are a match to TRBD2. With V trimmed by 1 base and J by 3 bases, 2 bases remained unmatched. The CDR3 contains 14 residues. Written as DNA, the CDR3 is TGTGCCAGCAGTTTAGGGGCGGGGGAAGAGACCCAGTACTTC. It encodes CASSLGAGEETQYF.

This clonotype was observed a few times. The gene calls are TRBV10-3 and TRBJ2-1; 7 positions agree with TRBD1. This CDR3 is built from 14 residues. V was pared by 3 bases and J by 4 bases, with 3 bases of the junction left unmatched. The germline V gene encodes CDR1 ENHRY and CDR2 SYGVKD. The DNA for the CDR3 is TGTGCCATCAGTGATGACAGGGTTTACAATGAGCAGTTCTTC. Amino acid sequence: CAISDDRVYNEQFF.

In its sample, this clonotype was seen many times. The CDR3 protein is CASSHAGRSGNTIYF. The CDR3 DNA follows: TGTGCCAGCAGCCACGCTGGGAGGTCTGGAAACACCATATATTTT. The chain uses TRBV7-9 and TRBJ1-3, with no clear D. CDR1 is SEHNR, CDR2 FQNEAQ, per germline (reference sequence). Trimming removed 5 bases at V and 1 base at J, with 12 bases between. This CDR3 is 15 amino acids long.

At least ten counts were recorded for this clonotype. CDR3 region: CASSLVSGRADTQYF. The CDR3 coding sequence is TGTGCCAGCAGCTTAGTCTCAGGGCGGGCAGATACGCAGTATTTT. The V call is TRBV7-2, the J call TRBJ2-3; D tentatively reads TRBD1 or TRBD2 (5 bases each). The germline gives CDR1 SGHTA, CDR2 FQGNSA. The CDR3 has 15 amino acids. Trimming took off 1 base at V and 4 bases at J, with 12 bases between the two ends.

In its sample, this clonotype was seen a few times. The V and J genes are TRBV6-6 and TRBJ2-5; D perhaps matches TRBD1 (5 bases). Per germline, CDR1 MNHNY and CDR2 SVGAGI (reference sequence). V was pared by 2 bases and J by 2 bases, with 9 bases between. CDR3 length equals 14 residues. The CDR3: CASSYSRDQETQYF. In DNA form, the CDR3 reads TGTGCCAGCAGTTACAGCAGGGATCAAGAGACCCAGTACTTC.

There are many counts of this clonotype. DNA of the CDR3: TGTGCCAGCAGCCCTCCCGGCGGGCTAGAGGAAGCTTTCTTT. The encoded protein is CASSPPGGLEEAFF. The chain carries TRBV7-2 and TRBJ1-1; no clear D gene. Trimming left V 5 bases short and J 8 bases short, with 18 bases between. The CDR3 contains 14 residues. Germline lookup yields CDR1 SGHTA and CDR2 FQGNSA.

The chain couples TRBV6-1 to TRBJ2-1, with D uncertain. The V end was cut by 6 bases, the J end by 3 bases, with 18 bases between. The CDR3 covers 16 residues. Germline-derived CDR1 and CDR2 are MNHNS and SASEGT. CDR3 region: CASSASPITHYNEQFF. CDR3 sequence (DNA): TGTGCCAGCAGCGCCTCCCCCATAACCCACTACAATGAGCAGTTCTTC.